Judged by abundance, the clone carrying this TCR beta chain is large. The antigen remains undetermined. These data originate in a study of vaccination and CD4 T cells after COVID-19. Study-level information: The makeup of the convalescents was six males and four females, two of them Hispanic. Post-vaccine sample collection happened at a median of 72 days after dose two, ranging 14 to 241. Median time from COVID diagnosis to post-COVID sampling was about 100 days (35 to 161).

Cultured CD4+ T cell DNA underwent sequencing with the Oncomine TCR Beta short-read assay. A single record per CDR3 protein comes from TCRdb applying MiXCR to the PCR reads. The sample shows over 10,000 distinct CDR3 sequences, roughly half of them seen only once. Treatment given: approximately 9-day PBMC culture with coronavirus spike peptide pools or control peptides (ViraFEST assay). Germline values: CDR1 SGHTA, CDR2 FQGTGA. Losses at the gene ends were 4 bases for V and 6 bases for J; bases not matched to a gene: 7. The CDR3 is 15 residues long. The V and J genes are TRBV7-3 and TRBJ2-2, with 8 bases fitting TRBD1. The clonotype was recovered from a human donor with COVID-19. The sample here was cultured CD4+ T cells from blood, taken after SARS-CoV-2 vaccination. The CDR3 sequence: CASSSGQGLSGELFF. For the CDR3, the DNA is TGTGCCAGCAGCTCCGGACAGGGCCTGTCCGGGGAGCTGTTTTTT. Supplemented by reference TRBV7-3 and TRBJ2-2, the full variable domain reads GAGVSQTPSNKVTEKGKYVELRCDPISGHTALYWYRQSLGQGPEFLIYFQGTGAADDSGLPNDRFFAVRPEGSVSTLKIQRTERGDSAVYLCASSSGQGLSGELFFGEGSRLTVL.